This is a list of T cell receptor beta chains from one sample in a study of blood T cell repertoires in COVID-19. Only in-frame clones appear in the TCRdb table, and some are missing; sequencing was by immunoSEQ multiplex PCR. The repertoire consists of about 85,000 clones, with 65% to 85% occurring once and the leading ten covering around 6.9%. The source material was peripheral blood. The receptor set was obtained from a man in his 60s with acute or convalescent COVID-19. Both conserved end residues are part of each CDR3. Each record gives: J gene, D gene, V gene, clone size, CDR3 protein, CDR3 DNA. A D gene is named only where the DNA matches it firmly. Clone size is not always given. Where it is, it says once, few, many or a class for expanded clones.

>TRBJ1-2|.|TRBV19|.
CASSITERGYGYTF
TGTGCCAGTAGTATAACCGAAAGGGGCTATGGCTACACCTTC
>TRBJ1-5|.|TRBV6-1|.
CASSEAWGGRVVEGQPQHF
TGTGCCAGCAGTGAAGCGTGGGGGGGCCGGGTAGTTGAGGGTCAGCCCCAGCATTTT
>TRBJ1-2|.|TRBV30|.
CAWRLTGLGNYGYTF
TGTGCCTGGAGACTTACAGGGCTGGGGAACTATGGCTACACCTTC
>TRBJ2-5|.|TRBV6-2/TRBV6-3|.
CASSSGGYTEETQYF
TGTGCCAGCAGTTCGGGGGGCTACACGGAAGAGACCCAGTACTTC
>TRBJ1-1|.|TRBV6-5|once
CASSYSFGLSSEAFF
TGTGCCAGCAGTTACTCGTTTGGACTTTCCTCTGAAGCTTTCTTT
>TRBJ1-5|.|TRBV29-1|.
CSVRETVDQPQHF
TGCAGCGTTAGAGAGACTGTCGATCAGCCCCAGCATTTT
>TRBJ1-1|.|TRBV6-1|.
CASSDQRGTEAFF
TGTGCCAGCAGTGACCAAAGGGGCACTGAAGCTTTCTTT
>TRBJ1-1|TRBD1|TRBV19|.
CASRDRVEAFF
TGTGCCAGTAGGGACAGGGTTGAAGCTTTCTTT
>TRBJ1-3|.|TRBV6-1|.
CASSEKRTTGGNTIYF
TGTGCCAGCAGTGAAAAGAGGACTACGGGAGGAAACACCATATATTTT
>TRBJ2-5|.|TRBV18|.
CASSGSEETQYF
TGTGCCAGCTCGGGCAGTGAAGAGACCCAGTACTTC
>TRBJ1-1|.|TRBV12-3/TRBV12-4|few
CASSWRVGTEAFF
TGTGCCAGCAGTTGGAGGGTTGGGACTGAAGCTTTCTTT
>TRBJ1-4|TRBD1|TRBV30|.
CAWRTGASVGEKLFF
TGTGCCTGGAGGACAGGGGCGAGTGTTGGTGAAAAACTGTTTTTT
>TRBJ2-1|.|TRBV3-1/TRBV3-2|.
CASSQEGGARFF
TGTGCCAGCAGCCAAGAGGGAGGCGCCCGGTTCTTC
>TRBJ2-7|TRBD1|TRBV5-1|.
CASSLGQGVNEQYF
TGCGCCAGCAGCTTAGGACAGGGAGTGAACGAGCAGTACTTC
>TRBJ2-2|.|TRBV6-5|.
CASNLRGGNTGELFF
TGTGCCAGCAATCTAAGGGGGGGAAACACCGGGGAGCTGTTTTTT
>TRBJ2-5|.|TRBV25-1|.
CASSSGMETQYF
TGTGCCAGCAGTTCGGGTATGGAGACCCAGTACTTC
>TRBJ2-7|TRBD1|TRBV18|.
CASSPKADRGSYEQYF
TGTGCCAGCTCACCAAAAGCGGACAGGGGATCTTACGAGCAGTACTTC
>TRBJ1-6|TRBD1|TRBV5-1|.
CASSLQGAGGSPLHF
TGCGCCAGCAGCTTGCAGGGGGCAGGCGGTTCACCCCTCCACTTT
>TRBJ2-3|TRBD2|TRBV11-2|.
CASSPWTSGVTDTQYF
TGTGCCAGCAGCCCTTGGACTAGCGGGGTCACAGATACGCAGTATTTT
>TRBJ1-5|.|TRBV12-5|few
CASGLVSIEAIPNQPQHF
TGTGCTAGTGGTTTGGTAAGCATTGAGGCCATCCCAAATCAGCCCCAGCATTTT
>TRBJ2-1|TRBD2|TRBV6-6|.
CASSYWGGSYNEQFF
TGTGCCAGCAGTTATTGGGGGGGCTCCTACAATGAGCAGTTCTTC
>TRBJ2-3|.|TRBV19|.
CASSEDQMQYF
TGTGCCAGTAGCGAGGATCAGATGCAGTATTTT
>TRBJ2-2|.|TRBV27|.
CASSYYMNTGELFF
TGTGCCAGCAGTTATTACATGAACACCGGGGAGCTGTTTTTT
>TRBJ1-1|.|TRBV9|.
CASSVDRHPTEAFF
TGTGCCAGCAGCGTAGATAGACACCCCACTGAAGCTTTCTTT
>TRBJ1-5|.|TRBV6-1|once
CASSEDMVRQPQHF
TGTGCCAGCAGTGAGGACATGGTGCGGCAGCCCCAGCATTTT
>TRBJ1-2|TRBD1|TRBV10-2|few
CASSAGQGEVGYTF
TGCGCCAGCAGTGCGGGACAGGGTGAAGTGGGCTACACCTTC
>TRBJ2-7|TRBD1|TRBV7-8|few
CASSLMGTGVYEQYF
TGTGCCAGCAGCTTAATGGGGACAGGAGTTTACGAGCAGTACTTC
>TRBJ1-2|TRBD1|TRBV7-9|.
CASSLAPVTGYGYTF
TGTGCCAGCAGCTTAGCGCCTGTGACAGGGTATGGCTACACCTTC
>TRBJ1-6|TRBD1|TRBV5-4|.
CASKTGANSPLHF
TGTGCCAGCAAGACAGGGGCTAATTCACCCCTCCACTTT
>TRBJ1-1|.|TRBV20-1|.
CSAYRNTEAFF
TGCAGTGCCTACAGGAACACTGAAGCTTTCTTT
>TRBJ1-4|.|TRBV5-4|.
CASSSTGEKLFF
TGTGCCAGCAGCTCGACAGGTGAAAAACTGTTTTTT
>TRBJ1-2|.|TRBV30|.
CAWNLGLGYTF
TGTGCCTGGAATTTGGGACTTGGCTACACCTTC
>TRBJ1-2|.|TRBV24-1|.
CATSEGSGSYYGYTF
TGTGCCACCAGTGAAGGAAGCGGCTCATACTATGGCTACACCTTC
>TRBJ1-1|.|TRBV25-1|.
CASSEAGAMNTEAFF
TGTGCCAGCAGTGAGGCAGGGGCGATGAACACTGAAGCTTTCTTT
>TRBJ1-2|.|TRBV19|.
CASSIAGGGGYTF
TGTGCCAGTAGTATCGCCGGGGGAGGTGGCTACACCTTC
>TRBJ2-7|.|TRBV7-2|once
CASSLRGYEQYF
TGTGCCAGCAGCCTCCGGGGGTACGAGCAGTACTTC
>TRBJ1-1|TRBD1|TRBV19|.
CASSIDRGPTEAFF
TGTGCCAGTAGTATCGACAGGGGGCCCACTGAAGCTTTCTTT
>TRBJ1-5|TRBD1|TRBV19|.
CASSMSGQGANQPQHF
TGTGCCAGTAGTATGAGCGGACAGGGGGCGAATCAGCCCCAGCATTTT
>TRBJ2-1|TRBD2|TRBV30|.
CAWSSERGGNEQFF
TGTGCCTGGAGTAGTGAGCGGGGGGGCAATGAGCAGTTCTTC
>TRBJ1-2|.|TRBV4-1|few
CASSQESGRYGYTF
TGCGCCAGCAGCCAAGAGTCAGGGCGCTATGGCTACACCTTC
>TRBJ2-7|.|TRBV4-1|.
CASSQVGQPYEQYF
TGCGCCAGCAGCCAAGTTGGGCAGCCCTACGAGCAGTACTTC
>TRBJ1-5|TRBD1|TRBV10-3|.
CAISEQGSNSNQPQHF
TGTGCCATCAGCGAACAGGGGTCCAATAGCAATCAGCCCCAGCATTTT
>TRBJ1-2|.|TRBV3-1/TRBV3-2|once
CASSLRQPTNYGYTF
TGTGCCAGCAGCCTCCGACAGCCTACTAACTATGGCTACACCTTC
>TRBJ1-2|TRBD1|TRBV3-1/TRBV3-2|.
CASSLSSGTGLNYGYTF
TGTGCCAGCAGCCTATCCTCCGGGACAGGCCTTAACTATGGCTACACCTTC
>TRBJ2-1|.|TRBV6-5|.
CASSYSDRHNEQFF
TGTGCCAGCAGTTACTCGGACAGACACAATGAGCAGTTCTTC